Below are 6 T cell receptor beta chains sequenced from a single sample in a study of cytomegalovirus exposure and HLA in healthy donors. PCR primers comprised 60 Vbeta and 13 Jbeta primers. Here immunoSEQ multiplex PCR was the method, and the copy in TCRdb shows in-frame clones only, minus some. Among 100,000 or so clones listed, just over 65% were seen once. The sample comprised PBMCs. Receptor source: a man aged 30 to 45 in good health and CMV-seronegative.

Comment on this clone: Other DNA sequences in the same sample also yield this CDR3. The chain carries TRBV5-4 and TRBJ1-1; D is unresolved. Germline V gives CDR1 SGHNT, CDR2 YYREEE (reference sequence). Trimming left V 2 bases short and J 4 bases short, with 6 bases between. The CDR3 runs to 12 residues. This chain's CDR3 is CASSLSRTEAFF. DNA for the CDR3: TGTGCCAGCAGCTTATCTCGCACTGAAGCTTTCTTT.

V is TRBV5-1 and J is TRBJ2-2, with 9 bases matching TRBD1. CDR3 length: 16 residues. The ends lost 4 bases at V and 2 bases at J; junction bases unmatched: 6. The germline V gene encodes CDR1 SGHRS and CDR2 YFSETQ. The CDR3 protein is CASSVGTGSNTGELFF. CDR3 DNA sequence: TGCGCCAGCAGCGTCGGGACAGGGAGCAACACCGGGGAGCTGTTTTTT. Drawing the rest from reference TRBV5-1 and TRBJ2-2, the complete variable domain is KAGVTQTPRYLIKTRGQQVTLSCSPISGHRSVSWYQQTPGQGLQFLFEYFSETQRNKGNFPGRFSGRQFSNSRSEMNVSTLELGDSALYLCASSVGTGSNTGELFFGEGSRLTVL.

The chain combines TRBV18 with TRBJ2-2; 7 bases line up with TRBD2. The CDR3 sequence is 15 residues long. The V gene end was trimmed by 3 bases and the J gene end by 4 bases; junction bases not matched to a gene: 5. Germline CDR1 reads KGHSH; CDR2 reads LQKENI. CDR3 sequence reads: CASSPGTTGTGELFF. DNA of the CDR3: TGTGCCAGCTCACCCGGGACTACCGGCACCGGGGAGCTGTTTTTT.

The rearrangement links TRBV30 to TRBJ2-7; D call uncertain. CDR3 length: 12 residues. Trimming cost V 0 bases and J 3 bases, with 6 bases left between them. Germline loops: CDR1 GTSNPN, CDR2 SVGIG (reference sequence). The CDR3 coding sequence is TGTGCCTGGAGTGTACGGAGCTACGAGCAGTACTTC. Translated, it gives CAWSVRSYEQYF.

The genes are TRBV23-1 and TRBJ1-2; D unclear. TRBV23-1 is known as an ORF, though its function is uncertain. This CDR3 has 14 amino acids. Trimming stripped 2 bases from V and 0 bases from J, with 7 bases between. The CDR3 nucleotides are TGCGCCAGCAGTCAAGGGGAGTCTAACTATGGCTACACCTTC. This sequence encodes CASSQGESNYGYTF.

The chain recombines TRBV27 with TRBJ1-4; 7 bases are shared with TRBD1. The germline V gene encodes CDR1 MNHEY and CDR2 SMNVEV (reference sequence). With V trimmed by 4 bases and J by 7 bases, 3 bases remained unmatched. The CDR3 runs 13 residues. The CDR3 loop is CASSSGQVEKLFF. The DNA of the CDR3 is TGTGCCAGCAGTTCCGGACAGGTTGAAAAACTGTTTTTT. The full variable domain, completed using reference TRBV27 and TRBJ1-4, is EAQVTQNPRYLITVTGKKLTVTCSQNMNHEYMSWYRQDPGLGLRQIYYSMNVEVTDKGDVPEGYKVSRKEKRNFPLILESPSPNQTSLYFCASSSGQVEKLFFGSGTQLSVL.